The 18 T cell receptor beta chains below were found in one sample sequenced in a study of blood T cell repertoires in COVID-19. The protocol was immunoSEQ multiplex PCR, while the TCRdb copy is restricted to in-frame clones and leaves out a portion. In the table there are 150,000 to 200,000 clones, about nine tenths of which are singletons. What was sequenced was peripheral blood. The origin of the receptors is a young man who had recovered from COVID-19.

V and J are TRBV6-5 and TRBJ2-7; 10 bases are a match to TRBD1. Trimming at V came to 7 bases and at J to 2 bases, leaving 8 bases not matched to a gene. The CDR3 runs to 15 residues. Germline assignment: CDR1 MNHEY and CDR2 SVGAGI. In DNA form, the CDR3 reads TGTGCCAGCACCCCCAGGACAGGGGGGACCTACGAGCAGTACTTC. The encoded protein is CASTPRTGGTYEQYF.

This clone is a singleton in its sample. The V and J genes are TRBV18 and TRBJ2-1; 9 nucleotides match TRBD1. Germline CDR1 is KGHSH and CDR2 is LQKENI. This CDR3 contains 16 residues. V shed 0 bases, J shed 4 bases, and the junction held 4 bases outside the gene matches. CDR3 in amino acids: CASSPPDRGGYNEQFF. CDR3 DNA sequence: TGTGCCAGCTCACCACCGGACAGGGGTGGTTACAATGAGCAGTTCTTC.

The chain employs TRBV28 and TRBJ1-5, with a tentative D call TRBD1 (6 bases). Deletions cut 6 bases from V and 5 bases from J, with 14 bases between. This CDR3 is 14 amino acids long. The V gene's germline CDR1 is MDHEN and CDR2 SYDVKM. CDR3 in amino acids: CASSLGGDYQPQHF. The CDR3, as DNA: TGTGCCAGCAGCTTAGGGGGGGATTATCAGCCCCAGCATTTT.

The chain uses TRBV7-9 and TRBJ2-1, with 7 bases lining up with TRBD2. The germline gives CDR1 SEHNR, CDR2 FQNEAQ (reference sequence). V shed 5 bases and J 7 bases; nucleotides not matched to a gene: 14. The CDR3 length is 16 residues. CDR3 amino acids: CASSRPTREGQNEQFF. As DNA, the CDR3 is TGTGCCAGCAGCCGCCCGACGAGGGAGGGCCAGAATGAGCAGTTCTTC.

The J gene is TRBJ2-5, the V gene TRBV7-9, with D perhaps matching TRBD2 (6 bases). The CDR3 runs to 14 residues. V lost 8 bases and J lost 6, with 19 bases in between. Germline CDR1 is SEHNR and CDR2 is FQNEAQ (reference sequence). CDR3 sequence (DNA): TGTGCCAGCGGTCCTGGGACTCCCCCTAAGACCCAGTACTTC. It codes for CASGPGTPPKTQYF.

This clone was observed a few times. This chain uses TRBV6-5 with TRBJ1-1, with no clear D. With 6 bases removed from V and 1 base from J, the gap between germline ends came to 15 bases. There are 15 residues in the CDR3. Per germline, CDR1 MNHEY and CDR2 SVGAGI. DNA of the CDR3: TGTGCCAGCAGAGAGGGTGTCCTACGGAACACTGAAGCTTTCTTT. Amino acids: CASREGVLRNTEAFF.

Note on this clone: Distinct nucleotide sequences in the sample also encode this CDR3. The CDR3 region is CASSPSGRYEQYF. CDR3 bases: TGTGCCAGCTCCCCCTCAGGCCGGTACGAGCAGTACTTC. This chain joins TRBV18 and TRBJ2-7; D not resolved. The germline V gene has CDR1 KGHSH and CDR2 LQKENI. Trimming pared 6 bases from V and 4 bases from J, leaving 13 bases between. The CDR3 consists of 13 residues.

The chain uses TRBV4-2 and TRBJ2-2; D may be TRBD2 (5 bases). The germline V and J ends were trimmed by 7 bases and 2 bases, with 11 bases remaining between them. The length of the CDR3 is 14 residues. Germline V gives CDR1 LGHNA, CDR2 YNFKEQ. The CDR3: CASKSGINTGELFF. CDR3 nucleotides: TGTGCCAGCAAATCCGGGATTAACACCGGGGAGCTGTTTTTT.

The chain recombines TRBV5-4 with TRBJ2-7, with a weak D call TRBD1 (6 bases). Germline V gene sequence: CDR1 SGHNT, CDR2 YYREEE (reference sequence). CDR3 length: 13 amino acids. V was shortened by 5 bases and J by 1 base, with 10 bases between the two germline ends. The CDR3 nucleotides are TGTGCCAGCAGTTACAGGGTGTCCTACGAGCAGTACTTC. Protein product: CASSYRVSYEQYF. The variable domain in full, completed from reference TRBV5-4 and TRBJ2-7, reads ETGVTQSPTHLIKTRGQQVTLRCSSQSGHNTVSWYQQALGQGPQFIFQYYREEENGRGNFPPRFSGLQFPNYSSELNVNALELDDSALYLCASSYRVSYEQYFGPGTRLTVT.

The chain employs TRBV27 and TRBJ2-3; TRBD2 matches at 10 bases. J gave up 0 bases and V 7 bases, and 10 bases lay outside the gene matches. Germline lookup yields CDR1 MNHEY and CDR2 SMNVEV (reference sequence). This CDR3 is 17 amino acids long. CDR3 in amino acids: CASTPSGRALSTDTQYF. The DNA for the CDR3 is TGTGCCAGCACCCCTAGCGGGAGAGCCCTAAGCACAGATACGCAGTATTTT.

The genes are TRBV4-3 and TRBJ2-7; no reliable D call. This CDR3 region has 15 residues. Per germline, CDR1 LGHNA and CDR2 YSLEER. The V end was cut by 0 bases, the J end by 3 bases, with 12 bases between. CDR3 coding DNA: TGCGCCAGCAGCCAAGATCTTTCCCCACTCTACGAGCAGTACTTC. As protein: CASSQDLSPLYEQYF.

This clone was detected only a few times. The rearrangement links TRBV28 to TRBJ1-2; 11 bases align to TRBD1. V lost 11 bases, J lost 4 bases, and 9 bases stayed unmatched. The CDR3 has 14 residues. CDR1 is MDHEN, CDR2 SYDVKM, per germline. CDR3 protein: CAGSTGQGGYGYTF. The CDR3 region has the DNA TGTGCCGGCTCCACGGGACAGGGGGGCTATGGCTACACCTTC.

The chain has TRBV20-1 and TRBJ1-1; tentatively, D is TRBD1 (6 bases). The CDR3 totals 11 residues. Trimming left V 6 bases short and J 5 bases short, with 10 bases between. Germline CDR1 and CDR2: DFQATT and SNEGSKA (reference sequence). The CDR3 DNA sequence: TGCAGTGCGGAACAGGGTACTGAAGCTTTCTTT. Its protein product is CSAEQGTEAFF.

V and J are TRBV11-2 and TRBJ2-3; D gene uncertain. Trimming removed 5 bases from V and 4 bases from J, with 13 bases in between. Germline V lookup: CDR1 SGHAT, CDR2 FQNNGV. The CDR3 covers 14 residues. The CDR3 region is CASSRSRWADTQYF. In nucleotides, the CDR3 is TGTGCCAGCAGCCGTAGCCGTTGGGCAGATACGCAGTATTTT.

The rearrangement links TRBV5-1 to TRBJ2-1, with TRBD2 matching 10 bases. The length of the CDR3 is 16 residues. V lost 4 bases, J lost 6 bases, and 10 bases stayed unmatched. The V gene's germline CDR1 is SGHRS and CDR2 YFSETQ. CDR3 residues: CASSPQRLAGPNEQFF. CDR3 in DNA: TGCGCCAGCAGCCCCCAACGACTAGCGGGCCCCAATGAGCAGTTCTTC.

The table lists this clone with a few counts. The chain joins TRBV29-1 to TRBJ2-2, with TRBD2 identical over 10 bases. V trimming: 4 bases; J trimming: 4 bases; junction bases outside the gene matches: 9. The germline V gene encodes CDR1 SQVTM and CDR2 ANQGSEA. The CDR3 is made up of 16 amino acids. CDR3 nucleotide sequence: TGCAGCGTTGTAGGTGTAGGACTAGCGGCCACCGGGGAGCTGTTTTTT. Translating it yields CSVVGVGLAATGELFF.

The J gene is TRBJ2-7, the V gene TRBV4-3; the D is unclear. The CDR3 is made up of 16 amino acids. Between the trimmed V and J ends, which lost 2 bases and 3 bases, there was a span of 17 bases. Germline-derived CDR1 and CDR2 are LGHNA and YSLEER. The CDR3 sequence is CASSQSVADLNYEQYF. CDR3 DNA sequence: TGCGCCAGCAGCCAATCCGTGGCGGATCTGAACTACGAGCAGTACTTC.

This CDR3 is CASSPTGQGAGELFF. CDR3 bases: TGCGCCAGCAGCCCTACGGGACAGGGGGCCGGGGAGCTGTTTTTT. This chain joins TRBV5-1 and TRBJ2-2; 11 bases agree with TRBD1. In germline, CDR1 is SGHRS, CDR2 YFSETQ. V lost 4 bases to trimming and J lost 6 bases; unmatched junction nucleotides: 5. This CDR3 contains 15 residues. Full variable domain (rest looked up from reference TRBV5-1 and TRBJ2-2): KAGVTQTPRYLIKTRGQQVTLSCSPISGHRSVSWYQQTPGQGLQFLFEYFSETQRNKGNFPGRFSGRQFSNSRSEMNVSTLELGDSALYLCASSPTGQGAGELFFGEGSRLTVL.